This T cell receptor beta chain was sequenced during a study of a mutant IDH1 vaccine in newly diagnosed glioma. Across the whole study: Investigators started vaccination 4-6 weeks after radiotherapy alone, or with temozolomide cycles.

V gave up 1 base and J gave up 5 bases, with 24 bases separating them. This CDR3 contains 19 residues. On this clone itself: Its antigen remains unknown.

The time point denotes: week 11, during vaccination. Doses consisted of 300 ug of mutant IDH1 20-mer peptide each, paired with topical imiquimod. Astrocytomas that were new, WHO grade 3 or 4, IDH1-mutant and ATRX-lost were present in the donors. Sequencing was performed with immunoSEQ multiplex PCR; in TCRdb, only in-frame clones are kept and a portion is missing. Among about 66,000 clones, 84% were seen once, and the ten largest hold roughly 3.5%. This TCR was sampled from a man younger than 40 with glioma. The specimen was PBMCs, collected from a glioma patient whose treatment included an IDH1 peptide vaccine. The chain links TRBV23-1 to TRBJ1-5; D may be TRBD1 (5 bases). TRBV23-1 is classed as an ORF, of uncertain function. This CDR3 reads CASSQYDPIVGGRDQPQHF. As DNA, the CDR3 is TGCGCCAGCAGTCAATATGATCCCATTGTTGGGGGACGGGATCAGCCCCAGCATTTT.